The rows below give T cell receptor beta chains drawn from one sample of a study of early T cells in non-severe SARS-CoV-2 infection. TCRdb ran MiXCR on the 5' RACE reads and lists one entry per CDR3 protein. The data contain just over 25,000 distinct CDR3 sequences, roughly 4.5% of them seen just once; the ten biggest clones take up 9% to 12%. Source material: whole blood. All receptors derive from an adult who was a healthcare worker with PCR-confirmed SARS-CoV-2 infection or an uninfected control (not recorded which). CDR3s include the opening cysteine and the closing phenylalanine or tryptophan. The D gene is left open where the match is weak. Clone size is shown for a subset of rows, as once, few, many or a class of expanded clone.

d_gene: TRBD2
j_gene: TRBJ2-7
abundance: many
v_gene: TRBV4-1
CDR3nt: TGCGCCAGCAGCATAGGCGGGACTAGCGGAGATCGACGTTTCTTC
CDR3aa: CASSIGGTSGDRRFF

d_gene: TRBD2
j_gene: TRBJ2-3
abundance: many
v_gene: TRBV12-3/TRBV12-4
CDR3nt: TGTGCCAGCAGTTTGTTAGCGGGAGGGTGGACAGATACGCAGTATTTT
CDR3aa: CASSLLAGGWTDTQYF

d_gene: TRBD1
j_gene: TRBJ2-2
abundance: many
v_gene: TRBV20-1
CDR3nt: TGCAGTGCTAGAGCGGGACAGGCTAAGTTCGGGGAGCTGTTTTTT
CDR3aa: CSARAGQAKFGELFF

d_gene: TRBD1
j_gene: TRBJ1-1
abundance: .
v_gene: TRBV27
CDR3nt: TGTGCCAGCAGTGTAGAGACAGGGCTCGGCACTGAAGCTTTCTTT
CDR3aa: CASSVETGLGTEAFF

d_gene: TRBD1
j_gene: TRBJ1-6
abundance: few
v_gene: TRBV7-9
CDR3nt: TGTGCCAGCACTCAATCACGGGACAGCCTAAATTCACCCCTCCACTTT
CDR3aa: CASTQSRDSLNSPLHF

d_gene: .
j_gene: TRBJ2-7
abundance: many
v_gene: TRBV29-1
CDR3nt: TGCAGCGTCGCGCCCGGCGCGTACGAGCAGTACTTC
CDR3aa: CSVAPGAYEQYF

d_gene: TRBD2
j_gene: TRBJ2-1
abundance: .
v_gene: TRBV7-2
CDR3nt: TGTGCCAGCAGCTCCTCTAGCGGGGTCTACAATGAGCAGTTCTTC
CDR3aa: CASSSSSGVYNEQFF

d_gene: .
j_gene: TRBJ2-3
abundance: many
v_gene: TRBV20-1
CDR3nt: TGCAGTGCTAGAGATCCTGGGGGGAAATCGGCAGATACGCAGTATTTT
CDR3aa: CSARDPGGKSADTQYF

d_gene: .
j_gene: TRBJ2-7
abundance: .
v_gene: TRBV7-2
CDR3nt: TGTGCCAGCAGCCCAAGGGGCAGGAGCTCCTACGAGCAGTACTTC
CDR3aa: CASSPRGRSSYEQYF

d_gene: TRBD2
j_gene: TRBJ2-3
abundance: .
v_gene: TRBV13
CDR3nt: TGTGCCAGCAGCTCACTAGGGACTAGTCCCGATACGCAGTATTTT
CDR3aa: CASSSLGTSPDTQYF

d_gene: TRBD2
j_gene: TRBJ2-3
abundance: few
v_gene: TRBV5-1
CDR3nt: TGCGCCAGCAGCTTGGGACTAGCGGGAGACAAAGATACGCAGTATTTT
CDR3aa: CASSLGLAGDKDTQYF

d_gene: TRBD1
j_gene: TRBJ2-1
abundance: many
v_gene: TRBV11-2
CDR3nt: TGTGCCAGCAGCTTAGAGTGGCAGGGGGCTTACAATGAGCAGTTCTTC
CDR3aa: CASSLEWQGAYNEQFF

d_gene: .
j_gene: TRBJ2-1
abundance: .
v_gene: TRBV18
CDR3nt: TGTGCCAGCTCATCAGCCCCTAGCCGATACAATGAGCAGTTCTTC
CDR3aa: CASSSAPSRYNEQFF

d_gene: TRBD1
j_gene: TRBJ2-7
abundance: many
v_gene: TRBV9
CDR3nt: TGTGCCAGCAGCTCAAAGACAGGGACCTACGAGCAGTACTTC
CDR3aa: CASSSKTGTYEQYF

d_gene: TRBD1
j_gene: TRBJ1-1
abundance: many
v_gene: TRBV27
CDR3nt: TGTGCCAGCAGTTTATGGACCCAGGGGGCGCGGGGGACTGAAGCTTTCTTT
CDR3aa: CASSLWTQGARGTEAFF

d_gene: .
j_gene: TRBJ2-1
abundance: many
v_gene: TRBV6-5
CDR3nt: TGTGCCAGCAGTCAGGGGAGTGAGCAGTTCTTC
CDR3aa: CASSQGSEQFF

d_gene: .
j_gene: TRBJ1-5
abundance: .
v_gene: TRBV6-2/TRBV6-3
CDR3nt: TGTGCCAGCAGTTACTTCAGGAATCAGCCCCAGCATTTT
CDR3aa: CASSYFRNQPQHF

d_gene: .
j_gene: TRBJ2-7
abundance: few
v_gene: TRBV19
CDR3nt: TGTGCCAGTAGTACAGATAGCGGTTCCTACGAGCAGTACTTC
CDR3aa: CASSTDSGSYEQYF

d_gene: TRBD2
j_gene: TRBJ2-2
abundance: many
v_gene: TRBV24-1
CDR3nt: TGTGCCACCAGTAAAGGACTAGCGGGAGTATATACCGGGGAGCTGTTTTTT
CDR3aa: CATSKGLAGVYTGELFF

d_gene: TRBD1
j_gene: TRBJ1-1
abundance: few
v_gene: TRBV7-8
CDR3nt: TGTGCCAGCAGCTCCCAGACAGGGGGGACTGAAGCTTTCTTT
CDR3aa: CASSSQTGGTEAFF

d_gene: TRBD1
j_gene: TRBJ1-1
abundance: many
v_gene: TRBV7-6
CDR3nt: TGTGCCAGCAGCAAGGGGGGGACAGGGGCGCACACTGAAGCTTTCTTT
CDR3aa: CASSKGGTGAHTEAFF

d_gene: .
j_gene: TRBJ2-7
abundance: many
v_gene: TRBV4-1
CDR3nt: TGCGCCAGCAGCCAAGATCCCAGGGGAAAAAGCCACGAGCAGTACTTC
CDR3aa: CASSQDPRGKSHEQYF

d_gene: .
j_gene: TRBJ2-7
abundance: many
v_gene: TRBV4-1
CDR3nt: TGCGCCAGCAGCCAAGGTTTTGGAGGGGGGTTCTCCTACGAGCAGTACTTC
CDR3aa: CASSQGFGGGFSYEQYF

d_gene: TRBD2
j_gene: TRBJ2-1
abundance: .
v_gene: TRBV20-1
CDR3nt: TGCAGTGTTAGACTAGCGGGCAATGAGCAGTTCTTC
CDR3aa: CSVRLAGNEQFF

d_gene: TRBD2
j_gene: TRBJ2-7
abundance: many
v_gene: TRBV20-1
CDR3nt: TGCAGTGCTAGAGACAGGACTAGCGGGATCTACGAGCAGTACTTC
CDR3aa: CSARDRTSGIYEQYF

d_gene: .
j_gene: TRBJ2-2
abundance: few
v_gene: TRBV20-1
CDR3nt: TGCAGTGCTAGGACCATAATCTCGAACACCGGGGAGCTGTTTTTT
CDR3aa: CSARTIISNTGELFF

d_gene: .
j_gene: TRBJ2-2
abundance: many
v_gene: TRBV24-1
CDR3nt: TGTGCCACCAGTGACCCCCGACTTGACTCGCCGGGGGAGCTGTTTTTT
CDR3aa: CATSDPRLDSPGELFF

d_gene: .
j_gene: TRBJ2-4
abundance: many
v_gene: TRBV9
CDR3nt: TGTGCCAGCAGCGCCGGGCCTCGCGGGGACATTCAGTACTTC
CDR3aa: CASSAGPRGDIQYF

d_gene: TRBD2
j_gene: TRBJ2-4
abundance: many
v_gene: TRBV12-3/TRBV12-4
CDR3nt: TGTGCCAGCAGTTTGAAAGGAAGCGGGAAGGGCAAAAACATTCAGTACTTC
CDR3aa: CASSLKGSGKGKNIQYF

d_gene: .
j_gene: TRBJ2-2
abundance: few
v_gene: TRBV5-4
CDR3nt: TGTGCCAGCAGCATTAGCGGTACGAACACCGGGGAGCTGTTTTTT
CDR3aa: CASSISGTNTGELFF

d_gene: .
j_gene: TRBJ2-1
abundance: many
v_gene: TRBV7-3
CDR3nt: TGTGCCAGCAGCCGTCAGGATAATGAGCAGTTCTTC
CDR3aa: CASSRQDNEQFF

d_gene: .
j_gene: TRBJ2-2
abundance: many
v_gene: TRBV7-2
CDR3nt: TGTGCCAGCAGCTTCGAGTTGGGGGAGCTGTTTTTT
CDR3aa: CASSFELGELFF

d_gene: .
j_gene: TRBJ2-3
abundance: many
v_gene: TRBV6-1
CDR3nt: TGTGCCAGCGGGACGGGGTCTACGCAGTATTTT
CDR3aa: CASGTGSTQYF

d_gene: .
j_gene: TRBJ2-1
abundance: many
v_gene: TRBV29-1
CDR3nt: TGCAGCGTCCGGACAGCGGGAAATGAGCAGTTCTTC
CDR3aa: CSVRTAGNEQFF

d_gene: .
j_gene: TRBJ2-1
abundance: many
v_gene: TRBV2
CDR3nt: TGTGCCAGCAGTGTGGGGAGCTCCTACAATGAGCAGTTCTTC
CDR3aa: CASSVGSSYNEQFF

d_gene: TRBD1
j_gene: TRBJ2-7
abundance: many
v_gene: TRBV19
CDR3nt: TGTGCCAGTTCCCGTGGACAGGGGATTTACGAGCAGTACTTC
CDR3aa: CASSRGQGIYEQYF

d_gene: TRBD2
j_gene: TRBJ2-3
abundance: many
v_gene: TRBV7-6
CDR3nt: TGTGCCAGCAGCGACGACGTTCTAGCGGGAATTAGAGATACGCAGTATTTT
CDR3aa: CASSDDVLAGIRDTQYF

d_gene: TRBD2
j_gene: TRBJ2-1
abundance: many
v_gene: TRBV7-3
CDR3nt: TGTGCCAGCAGCTTACCGGGACTAGCGGGGGAAAGCTCCTACAATGAGCAGTTCTTC
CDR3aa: CASSLPGLAGESSYNEQFF

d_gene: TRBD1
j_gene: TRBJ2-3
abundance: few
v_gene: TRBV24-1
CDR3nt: TGTGCCACCAGTGATCCGGGACAGGGTTATACGCAGTATTTT
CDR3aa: CATSDPGQGYTQYF

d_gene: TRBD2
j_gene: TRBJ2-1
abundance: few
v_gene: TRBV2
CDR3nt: TGTGCCAGCACCCCTAGCGGCTACAATGAGCAGTTCTTC
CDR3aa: CASTPSGYNEQFF

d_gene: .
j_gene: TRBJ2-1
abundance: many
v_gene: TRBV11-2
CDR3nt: TGTGCCAGCCGGTCTCGGACAGCGTACAATGAGCAGTTCTTC
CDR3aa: CASRSRTAYNEQFF

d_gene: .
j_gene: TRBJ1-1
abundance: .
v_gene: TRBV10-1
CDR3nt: TGCGCCAGCACGGCTCAGGGGAACACTGAAGCTTTCTTT
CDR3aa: CASTAQGNTEAFF

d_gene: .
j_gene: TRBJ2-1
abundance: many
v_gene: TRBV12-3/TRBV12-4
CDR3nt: TGTGCCAGCAGTTTTGACGTTTGGGCGACCCGGGCTGAGCAGTTCTTC
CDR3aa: CASSFDVWATRAEQFF

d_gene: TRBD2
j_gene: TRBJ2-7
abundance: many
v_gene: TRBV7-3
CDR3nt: TGTGCCAGCAGCTTAGGCAGATCCGGGACTAGCGAGAACTTGTACTTC
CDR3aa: CASSLGRSGTSENLYF

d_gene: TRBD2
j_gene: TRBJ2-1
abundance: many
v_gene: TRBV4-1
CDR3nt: TGCGCCAGCAGCCAAGGACAAAGCGGGAGCTCCAGGGATGAGCAGTTCTTC
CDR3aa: CASSQGQSGSSRDEQFF

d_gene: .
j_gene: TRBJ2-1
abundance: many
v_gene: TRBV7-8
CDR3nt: TGTGCCAGCAGCTTAGCGACCGGGACTCACCTCTTC
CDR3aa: CASSLATGTHLF

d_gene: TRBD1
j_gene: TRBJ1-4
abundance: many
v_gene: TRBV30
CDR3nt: TGTGCCGGGACCGGGACAGTGAATGAAAAACTGTTTTTT
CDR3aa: CAGTGTVNEKLFF

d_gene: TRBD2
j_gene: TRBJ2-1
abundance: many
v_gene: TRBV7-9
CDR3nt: TGTGCCAGCAGCTCCAGCGGGGGAACCTACAATGAGCAGTTCTTC
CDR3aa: CASSSSGGTYNEQFF

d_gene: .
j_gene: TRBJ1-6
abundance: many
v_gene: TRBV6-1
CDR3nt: TGTGCCAGCAGCCCGGACAGCGTCTCACCCCTCCACTTT
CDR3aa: CASSPDSVSPLHF

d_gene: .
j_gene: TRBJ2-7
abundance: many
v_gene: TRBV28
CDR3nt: TGTGCCAGCAGAGACTCAGACGGCTCCTACGAGCAGTACTTC
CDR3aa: CASRDSDGSYEQYF

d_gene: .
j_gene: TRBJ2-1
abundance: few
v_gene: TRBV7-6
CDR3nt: TGTGCCAGCAGCTTAACTGGTGAGCAGTTCTTC
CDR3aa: CASSLTGEQFF

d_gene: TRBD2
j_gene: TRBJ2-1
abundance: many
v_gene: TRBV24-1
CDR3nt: TGTGCCACCAGTGACGCCACTAGCGGGCTCGGCAATGAGCAGTTCTTC
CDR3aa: CATSDATSGLGNEQFF

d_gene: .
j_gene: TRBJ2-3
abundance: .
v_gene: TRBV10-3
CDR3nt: TGTGCCATCAGTGAGTCGCAAAGTGGCCCAGATACGCAGTATTTT
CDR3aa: CAISESQSGPDTQYF

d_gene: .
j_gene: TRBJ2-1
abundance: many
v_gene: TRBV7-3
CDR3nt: TGTGCCAGCAGCTTAACGTGGGGGGCTGGTGAGCAGTTCTTC
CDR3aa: CASSLTWGAGEQFF